The rows below give T cell receptor beta chains drawn from one sample of a study of blood T cell repertoires in COVID-19. Only in-frame clones appear in the TCRdb table, and some are missing; sequencing was by immunoSEQ multiplex PCR. In the table there are 95,000 to 110,000 clones, about 80% of which are singletons. The sequenced material came from peripheral blood. Every receptor here comes from a woman of 80 years or more with active or convalescent COVID-19. Both conserved end residues are part of each CDR3. Each record gives: J gene, D gene, clone size, V gene, CDR3 DNA, CDR3 protein. D genes are given only for firm matches. The size entry is marked missing in some rows and otherwise reads once, few, many or a size class.

J gene: TRBJ1-2
D gene: NA
clone size: NA
V gene: TRBV5-1
CDR3 DNA: TGCGCCAGCAGCCCGTCCCGGGCTAACTATGGCTACACCTTC
CDR3 protein: CASSPSRANYGYTF

J gene: TRBJ2-5
D gene: NA
clone size: NA
V gene: TRBV5-6
CDR3 DNA: TGTGCCAGCAGCTTTTACAGCCAAGAGACCCAGTACTTC
CDR3 protein: CASSFYSQETQYF

J gene: TRBJ2-7
D gene: NA
clone size: NA
V gene: TRBV10-3
CDR3 DNA: TGTGCCATCAGTGAAGGAGCAGGGGAATACGAGCAGTACTTC
CDR3 protein: CAISEGAGEYEQYF

J gene: TRBJ2-7
D gene: NA
clone size: NA
V gene: TRBV15
CDR3 DNA: TGTGCCACCAGCAGAGGGCCATTTCTCTCAGGGAACGAGCAGTACTTC
CDR3 protein: CATSRGPFLSGNEQYF

J gene: TRBJ1-1
D gene: NA
clone size: NA
V gene: TRBV5-4
CDR3 DNA: TGTGCCAGCAGTCGGAGGGATCGAGGACCGAGGACGATGAACACTGAAGCTTTCTTT
CDR3 protein: CASSRRDRGPRTMNTEAFF

J gene: TRBJ2-7
D gene: NA
clone size: NA
V gene: TRBV6-1
CDR3 DNA: TGTGCCAGCAGTGAAGCCGGGACAATCCTGAGGTACGAGCAGTACTTC
CDR3 protein: CASSEAGTILRYEQYF

J gene: TRBJ1-5
D gene: NA
clone size: NA
V gene: TRBV5-1
CDR3 DNA: TGCGCCAGCAGGGCCCAGAGGGAAGGTGGTCAGCCCCAGCATTTT
CDR3 protein: CASRAQREGGQPQHF

J gene: TRBJ1-4
D gene: NA
clone size: NA
V gene: TRBV10-3
CDR3 DNA: TGTGCCATCAGTGATGGGGAGGATGAAAAACTGTTTTTT
CDR3 protein: CAISDGEDEKLFF

J gene: TRBJ2-7
D gene: TRBD1
clone size: NA
V gene: TRBV28
CDR3 DNA: TGTGCCAGCAGGGGACAGAGCGTGGGGATCTACGAGCAGTACTTC
CDR3 protein: CASRGQSVGIYEQYF

J gene: TRBJ2-5
D gene: TRBD2
clone size: NA
V gene: TRBV7-9
CDR3 DNA: TGTGCCAGCAGCTCTAATAGCGGGGGGGCTGAGACCCAGTACTTC
CDR3 protein: CASSSNSGGAETQYF

J gene: TRBJ2-3
D gene: NA
clone size: NA
V gene: TRBV7-3
CDR3 DNA: TGTGCCAGCAGCTTAAGTCATAGAGTGGGGGGAGATACGCAGTATTTT
CDR3 protein: CASSLSHRVGGDTQYF

J gene: TRBJ1-1
D gene: TRBD1
clone size: few
V gene: TRBV6-5
CDR3 DNA: TGTGCCAGCAGCTCGACGTCAGGGGGCACTGAAGCTTTCTTT
CDR3 protein: CASSSTSGGTEAFF

J gene: TRBJ1-1
D gene: NA
clone size: NA
V gene: TRBV9
CDR3 DNA: TGTGCCAGCAGCAACCAAGTGGTCGCGGGCCAGGACACTGAAGCTTTCTTT
CDR3 protein: CASSNQVVAGQDTEAFF

J gene: TRBJ2-3
D gene: TRBD2
clone size: NA
V gene: TRBV24-1
CDR3 DNA: TGTGCCACCAGTGATCCTGTAGCGGGCAGCACAGATACGCAGTATTTT
CDR3 protein: CATSDPVAGSTDTQYF

J gene: TRBJ2-1
D gene: TRBD2
clone size: NA
V gene: TRBV6-1
CDR3 DNA: TGTGCCAGCAGTGAACTAGCGGGAAACAATGAGCAGTTCTTC
CDR3 protein: CASSELAGNNEQFF

J gene: TRBJ1-6
D gene: TRBD1
clone size: NA
V gene: TRBV24-1
CDR3 DNA: TGTGCCACCAGTGATGGACAGGGAGGACATTCACCCCTCCACTTT
CDR3 protein: CATSDGQGGHSPLHF

J gene: TRBJ1-2
D gene: NA
clone size: NA
V gene: TRBV29-1
CDR3 DNA: TGCAGCGTTGCCCACGACATCCCTAACTATGGCTACACCTTC
CDR3 protein: CSVAHDIPNYGYTF

J gene: TRBJ2-2
D gene: NA
clone size: once
V gene: TRBV14
CDR3 DNA: TGTGCCAGCAGCCAACCGACAGGCTACACCGGGGAGCTGTTTTTT
CDR3 protein: CASSQPTGYTGELFF